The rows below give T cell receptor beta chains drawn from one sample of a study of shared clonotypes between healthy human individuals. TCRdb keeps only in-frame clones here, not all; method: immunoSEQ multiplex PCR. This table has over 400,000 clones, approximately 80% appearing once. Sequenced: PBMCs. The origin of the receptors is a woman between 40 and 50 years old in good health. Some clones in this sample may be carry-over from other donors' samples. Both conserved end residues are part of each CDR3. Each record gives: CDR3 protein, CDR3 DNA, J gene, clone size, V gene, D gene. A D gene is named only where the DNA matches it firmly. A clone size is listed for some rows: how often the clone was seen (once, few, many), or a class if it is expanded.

cdr3_aa: CASGSSYNEQFF
cdr3_nt: TGTGCCAGCGGTAGCTCCTACAATGAGCAGTTCTTC
j_call: TRBJ2-1
clone_size: .
v_call: TRBV6-5
d_call: .

cdr3_aa: CASSGFSETQYF
cdr3_nt: TGCGCCAGCTCAGGGTTTTCAGAGACCCAGTACTTC
j_call: TRBJ2-5
clone_size: .
v_call: TRBV5-1
d_call: .

cdr3_aa: CASSNSAEAFF
cdr3_nt: TGTGCCAGCAGCAACAGCGCTGAAGCTTTCTTT
j_call: TRBJ1-1
clone_size: .
v_call: TRBV6-1
d_call: .

cdr3_aa: CASNWGTEAFF
cdr3_nt: TGTGCCAGCAACTGGGGGACTGAAGCTTTCTTT
j_call: TRBJ1-1
clone_size: .
v_call: TRBV28
d_call: .

cdr3_aa: CATSRAPRTVNTGELFF
cdr3_nt: TGTGCCACCAGCAGAGCCCCGCGGACAGTTAACACCGGGGAGCTGTTTTTT
j_call: TRBJ2-2
clone_size: .
v_call: TRBV15
d_call: .

cdr3_aa: CAWREEREAEAFF
cdr3_nt: TGTGCCTGGAGGGAGGAAAGGGAGGCTGAAGCTTTCTTT
j_call: TRBJ1-1
clone_size: .
v_call: TRBV30
d_call: .

cdr3_aa: CASRAWGEGGPETQYF
cdr3_nt: TGTGCCAGCAGGGCTTGGGGGGAGGGAGGTCCAGAGACCCAGTACTTC
j_call: TRBJ2-5
clone_size: .
v_call: TRBV27
d_call: TRBD2

cdr3_aa: CASSLPETSGRAFVSNEQFF
cdr3_nt: TGTGCCAGCAGTTTACCCGAGACTAGCGGGAGGGCCTTCGTTAGCAATGAGCAGTTCTTC
j_call: TRBJ2-1
clone_size: .
v_call: TRBV28
d_call: TRBD2

cdr3_aa: CASSLGQEETQYF
cdr3_nt: TGTGCCAGCAGCCTGGGACAAGAAGAGACCCAGTACTTC
j_call: TRBJ2-5
clone_size: .
v_call: TRBV5-6
d_call: .

cdr3_aa: CASSLGQPNTEAFF
cdr3_nt: TGTGCCAGCAGCCTGGGACAGCCGAACACTGAAGCTTTCTTT
j_call: TRBJ1-1
clone_size: .
v_call: TRBV5-8
d_call: TRBD1

cdr3_aa: CASSPLDRDRFYGYTF
cdr3_nt: TGTGCCAGCAGCCCCTTGGACCGCGACCGATTCTATGGCTACACCTTC
j_call: TRBJ1-2
clone_size: once
v_call: TRBV7-7
d_call: .

cdr3_aa: CASSLTGGPTDTQYF
cdr3_nt: TGTGCCAGCAGCTTAACGGGAGGGCCGACAGATACGCAGTATTTT
j_call: TRBJ2-3
clone_size: .
v_call: TRBV11-1
d_call: TRBD2

cdr3_aa: CASSIHLSYEQYF
cdr3_nt: TGTGCCAGTAGTATACACCTCTCCTACGAGCAGTACTTC
j_call: TRBJ2-7
clone_size: .
v_call: TRBV19
d_call: .

cdr3_aa: CASGGTGNQPQHF
cdr3_nt: TGTGCCAGTGGGGGGACAGGCAATCAGCCCCAGCATTTT
j_call: TRBJ1-5
clone_size: .
v_call: TRBV19
d_call: TRBD1

cdr3_aa: CASSAQGSGSPLHF
cdr3_nt: TGTGCCAGCAGTGCCCAGGGGTCGGGTTCACCCCTCCACTTT
j_call: TRBJ1-6
clone_size: few
v_call: TRBV25-1
d_call: .

cdr3_aa: CASSSPGQRGQETQYF
cdr3_nt: TGTGCCAGCAGTTCCCCGGGACAGAGAGGCCAAGAGACCCAGTACTTC
j_call: TRBJ2-5
clone_size: .
v_call: TRBV28
d_call: TRBD1

cdr3_aa: CASRYSASSYNEQFF
cdr3_nt: TGCGCCAGCAGATATAGCGCCAGCTCCTACAATGAGCAGTTCTTC
j_call: TRBJ2-1
clone_size: .
v_call: TRBV5-1
d_call: .

cdr3_aa: CASSKGLQPQHF
cdr3_nt: TGTGCCAGCAGCAAGGGTTTGCAGCCCCAGCATTTT
j_call: TRBJ1-5
clone_size: few
v_call: TRBV7-8
d_call: .

cdr3_aa: CASSPYAQGINGAFF
cdr3_nt: TGTGCCAGCAGCCCATATGCACAGGGAATAAATGGGGCTTTCTTT
j_call: TRBJ1-1
clone_size: .
v_call: TRBV7-2
d_call: .

cdr3_aa: CASSFGGALGEEQFF
cdr3_nt: TGTGCCAGCAGCTTCGGGGGAGCACTTGGGGAAGAGCAGTTCTTC
j_call: TRBJ2-1
clone_size: .
v_call: TRBV7-3
d_call: .

cdr3_aa: CASSSDTSYNEQFF
cdr3_nt: TGCGCCAGCAGCTCGGACACGTCCTACAATGAGCAGTTCTTC
j_call: TRBJ2-1
clone_size: .
v_call: TRBV5-1
d_call: .

cdr3_aa: CASSPRTSADYNEQFF
cdr3_nt: TGTGCCAGCAGCCCTAGGACTAGCGCTGACTACAATGAGCAGTTCTTC
j_call: TRBJ2-1
clone_size: .
v_call: TRBV5-5
d_call: TRBD2

cdr3_aa: CASRRVNPYGYTF
cdr3_nt: TGTGCCAGCAGGCGAGTGAACCCGTATGGCTACACCTTC
j_call: TRBJ1-2
clone_size: once
v_call: TRBV28
d_call: .

cdr3_aa: CASSPGQTGELFF
cdr3_nt: TGTGCCAGCAGCCCCGGCCAGACCGGGGAGCTGTTTTTT
j_call: TRBJ2-2
clone_size: few
v_call: TRBV11-2
d_call: .

cdr3_aa: CASSRAGAGTYEQYF
cdr3_nt: TGTGCCAGCAGCCGAGCCGGGGCAGGGACCTACGAGCAGTACTTC
j_call: TRBJ2-7
clone_size: .
v_call: TRBV27
d_call: .

cdr3_aa: CASSLVLAGGTDTQYF
cdr3_nt: TGTGCCAGCAGTTTAGTATTGGCGGGAGGCACAGATACGCAGTATTTT
j_call: TRBJ2-3
clone_size: .
v_call: TRBV27
d_call: TRBD2

cdr3_aa: CASTTGGRGTGELFF
cdr3_nt: TGTGCCAGCACCACAGGGGGCCGGGGCACCGGGGAGCTGTTTTTT
j_call: TRBJ2-2
clone_size: .
v_call: TRBV6-5
d_call: TRBD1

cdr3_aa: CASSLVRGSDTQYF
cdr3_nt: TGTGCCAGCAGCTTAGTGCGGGGCTCTGATACGCAGTATTTT
j_call: TRBJ2-3
clone_size: once
v_call: TRBV11-3
d_call: .

cdr3_aa: CASSPTPGGREKLFF
cdr3_nt: TGTGCCAGCAGCCCTACTCCAGGGGGAAGGGAAAAACTGTTTTTT
j_call: TRBJ1-4
clone_size: .
v_call: TRBV27
d_call: TRBD1

cdr3_aa: CAWGRGLLSGNTIYF
cdr3_nt: TGTGCCTGGGGTCGCGGGTTACTCTCTGGAAACACCATATATTTT
j_call: TRBJ1-3
clone_size: .
v_call: TRBV30
d_call: .

cdr3_aa: CASSQHDYSGEQYF
cdr3_nt: TGTGCCAGCAGTCAACACGACTATTCTGGCGAGCAGTACTTC
j_call: TRBJ2-7
clone_size: .
v_call: TRBV2
d_call: .

cdr3_aa: CASSLVGTGGTGELFF
cdr3_nt: TGTGCCAGCAGCTTGGTGGGGACAGGGGGGACCGGGGAGCTGTTTTTT
j_call: TRBJ2-2
clone_size: .
v_call: TRBV7-2
d_call: TRBD1

cdr3_aa: CASSSEGQGDDGYTF
cdr3_nt: TGTGCCAGCAGCTCGGAGGGACAGGGGGATGATGGCTACACCTTC
j_call: TRBJ1-2
clone_size: .
v_call: TRBV5-4
d_call: TRBD1

cdr3_aa: CASSPRLKDTQYF
cdr3_nt: TGTGCCAGCAGCCCCAGACTGAAAGATACGCAGTATTTT
j_call: TRBJ2-3
clone_size: .
v_call: TRBV14
d_call: .

cdr3_aa: CASSQSRRVQETQYF
cdr3_nt: TGCGCCAGCAGTCAATCACGGAGGGTCCAAGAGACCCAGTACTTC
j_call: TRBJ2-5
clone_size: .
v_call: TRBV23-1
d_call: .

cdr3_aa: CASSLGGSQPQHF
cdr3_nt: TGTGCCAGCAGCTTAGGGGGGAGTCAGCCCCAGCATTTT
j_call: TRBJ1-5
clone_size: .
v_call: TRBV7-8
d_call: .

cdr3_aa: CASSTTVNTEAFF
cdr3_nt: TGTGCCAGTAGTACCACTGTGAACACTGAAGCTTTCTTT
j_call: TRBJ1-1
clone_size: .
v_call: TRBV19
d_call: .

cdr3_aa: CASSPLPTEAGELFF
cdr3_nt: TGTGCCAGCAGCCCTCTCCCCACGGAAGCCGGGGAGCTGTTTTTT
j_call: TRBJ2-2
clone_size: .
v_call: TRBV7-8
d_call: .

cdr3_aa: CASSEVAKGTQYF
cdr3_nt: TGCGCCAGCAGTGAGGTAGCGAAGGGGACCCAGTACTTC
j_call: TRBJ2-5
clone_size: .
v_call: TRBV10-1
d_call: .

cdr3_aa: CAISDSGRAPQETQYF
cdr3_nt: TGTGCCATCAGTGATAGCGGGAGGGCCCCACAAGAGACCCAGTACTTC
j_call: TRBJ2-5
clone_size: .
v_call: TRBV10-3
d_call: TRBD2

cdr3_aa: CASSEVSGGPNEQYF
cdr3_nt: TGTGCCAGCAGTGAAGTTTCGGGAGGGCCTAACGAGCAGTACTTC
j_call: TRBJ2-7
clone_size: .
v_call: TRBV6-1
d_call: TRBD2

cdr3_aa: CASSLAGQPSTDTQYF
cdr3_nt: TGCGCCAGCAGCTTGGCGGGACAGCCAAGCACAGATACGCAGTATTTT
j_call: TRBJ2-3
clone_size: .
v_call: TRBV5-1
d_call: TRBD1

cdr3_aa: CASSAWKATDNEQFF
cdr3_nt: TGTGCCAGCAGTGCCTGGAAGGCCACCGACAATGAGCAGTTCTTC
j_call: TRBJ2-1
clone_size: many
v_call: TRBV2
d_call: .

cdr3_aa: CASSPRRFGAQNYGYTF
cdr3_nt: TGTGCCAGCAGCCCCCGTCGCTTTGGGGCCCAAAACTATGGCTACACCTTC
j_call: TRBJ1-2
clone_size: .
v_call: TRBV11-2
d_call: .

cdr3_aa: CASSSGLGLAGVDTQYF
cdr3_nt: TGTGCCAGCAGCTCCGGGCTGGGACTAGCGGGAGTAGATACGCAGTATTTT
j_call: TRBJ2-3
clone_size: .
v_call: TRBV11-3
d_call: TRBD2

cdr3_aa: CASSTAAGGFYEQYF
cdr3_nt: TGTGCCAGCAGCACCGCGGCGGGTGGGTTCTACGAGCAGTACTTC
j_call: TRBJ2-7
clone_size: .
v_call: TRBV5-4
d_call: .

cdr3_aa: CASSLRTGLYEQYF
cdr3_nt: TGTGCCAGCAGCTTAAGGACAGGACTATACGAGCAGTACTTC
j_call: TRBJ2-7
clone_size: .
v_call: TRBV7-2
d_call: .

cdr3_aa: CASVETQYF
cdr3_nt: TGTGCCAGCGTAGAGACCCAGTACTTC
j_call: TRBJ2-5
clone_size: .
v_call: TRBV6-6
d_call: .

cdr3_aa: CASSLEGLAGRDGTQYF
cdr3_nt: TGTGCCAGCAGCTTAGAGGGACTAGCAGGGAGAGACGGTACGCAGTATTTT
j_call: TRBJ2-3
clone_size: .
v_call: TRBV7-2
d_call: TRBD2

cdr3_aa: CASSLAGQAYEQYF
cdr3_nt: TGTGCCAGCAGTTTAGCGGGCCAGGCCTACGAGCAGTACTTC
j_call: TRBJ2-7
clone_size: few
v_call: TRBV6-5
d_call: TRBD2

cdr3_aa: CASSFLGGEQFF
cdr3_nt: TGTGCCAGTAGTTTTCTAGGGGGTGAGCAGTTCTTC
j_call: TRBJ2-1
clone_size: .
v_call: TRBV19
d_call: .

cdr3_aa: CASSPGTGDTEAFF
cdr3_nt: TGTGCCAGCTCACCAGGGACAGGGGACACTGAAGCTTTCTTT
j_call: TRBJ1-1
clone_size: .
v_call: TRBV18
d_call: TRBD1

cdr3_aa: CAWRSSSYNEQFF
cdr3_nt: TGTGCCTGGAGGTCCTCCTCCTACAATGAGCAGTTCTTC
j_call: TRBJ2-1
clone_size: .
v_call: TRBV30
d_call: .

cdr3_aa: CASTQTRIRGGEQFF
cdr3_nt: TGTGCCAGCACCCAAACCCGGATTCGAGGTGGTGAGCAGTTCTTC
j_call: TRBJ2-1
clone_size: .
v_call: TRBV7-2
d_call: .

cdr3_aa: CASSEKGRHYGYTF
cdr3_nt: TGTGCCAGCAGTGAAAAAGGCAGGCACTATGGCTACACCTTC
j_call: TRBJ1-2
clone_size: .
v_call: TRBV25-1
d_call: .

cdr3_aa: CATSRVIGNTEAFF
cdr3_nt: TGTGCCACCAGCAGAGTTATAGGGAACACTGAAGCTTTCTTT
j_call: TRBJ1-1
clone_size: .
v_call: TRBV15
d_call: .

cdr3_aa: CASSQDRGGELFF
cdr3_nt: TGTGCCAGCAGCCAAGATCGAGGCGGGGAGCTGTTTTTT
j_call: TRBJ2-2
clone_size: few
v_call: TRBV4-2
d_call: .

cdr3_aa: CASSPRQTGNTGELFF
cdr3_nt: TGTGCCAGCTCACCCCGACAGACGGGGAACACCGGGGAGCTGTTTTTT
j_call: TRBJ2-2
clone_size: .
v_call: TRBV18
d_call: .